This T cell receptor beta chain was sequenced during a study of blood T cells in healthy people across ages. A J-beta primer mix and a sample-barcoded 5' primer were used in a second PCR of roughly 6 to 11 cycles. TCRdb reprocessed the 5' RACE reads with MiXCR, giving one entry per CDR3 protein. The sample has about 640,000 distinct CDR3 sequences, 45% to 65% seen once. Donor samples were obtained from healthy Caucasian individuals from Russia, aged about 6 to 95. The CDR3 spans 16 residues. With 4 bases clipped from V and 8 bases from J, the junction kept 14 bases outside the gene matches. Germline loops: CDR1 DFQATT, CDR2 SNEGSKA (reference sequence).

The sequencing sample was made of blood. The V call is TRBV20-1, the J call TRBJ1-4, with 9 bases identical to TRBD1. This receptor was obtained from a man aged 55 to 70 in good health. CDR3 nucleotide sequence: TGCAGTGCTACACCGCAAGGGACAGGGAGCGGGGAAAAACTGTTTTTT. This gives the protein CSATPQGTGSGEKLFF.